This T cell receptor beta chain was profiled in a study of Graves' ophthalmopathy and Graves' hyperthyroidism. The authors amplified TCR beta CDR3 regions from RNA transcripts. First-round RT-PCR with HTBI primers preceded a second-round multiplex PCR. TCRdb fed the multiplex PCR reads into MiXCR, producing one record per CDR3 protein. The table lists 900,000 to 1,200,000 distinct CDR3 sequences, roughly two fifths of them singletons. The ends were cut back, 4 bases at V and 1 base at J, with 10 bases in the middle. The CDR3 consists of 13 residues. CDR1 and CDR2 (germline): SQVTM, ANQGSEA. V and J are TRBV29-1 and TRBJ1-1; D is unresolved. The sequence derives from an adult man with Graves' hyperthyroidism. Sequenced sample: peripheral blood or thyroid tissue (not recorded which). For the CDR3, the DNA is TGCAGCGTTGTTGTATACGGGAACACTGAAGCTTTCTTT. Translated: CSVVVYGNTEAFF.